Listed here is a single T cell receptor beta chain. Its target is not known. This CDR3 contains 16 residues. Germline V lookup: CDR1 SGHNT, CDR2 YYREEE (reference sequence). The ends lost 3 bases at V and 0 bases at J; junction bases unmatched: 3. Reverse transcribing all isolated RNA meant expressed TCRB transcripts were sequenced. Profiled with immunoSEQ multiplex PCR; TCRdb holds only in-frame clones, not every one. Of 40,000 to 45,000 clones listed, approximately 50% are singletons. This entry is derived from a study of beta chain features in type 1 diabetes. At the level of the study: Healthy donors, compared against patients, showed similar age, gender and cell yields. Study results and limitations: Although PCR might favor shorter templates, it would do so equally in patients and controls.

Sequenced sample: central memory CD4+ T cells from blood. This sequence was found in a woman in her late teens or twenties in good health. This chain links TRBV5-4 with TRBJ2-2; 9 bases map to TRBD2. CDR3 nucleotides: TGTGCCAGCAGCTCTTCTAGCGGGGCGAACACCGGGGAGCTGTTTTTT. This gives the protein CASSSSSGANTGELFF.